The 28 T cell receptor beta chains listed next were all sequenced from one sample in a study of post-analysis software for immune sequencing data. General study points: The study found TRBV5-6, TRBV5-1 and TRBV20-1 among roughly 5 TRBV segments more frequent in patients than controls.

Unique molecular identifiers tagged the TCR beta cDNA libraries. TCRdb re-called the PCR reads with MiXCR, one entry per CDR3 protein. This table has about 500,000 distinct CDR3 sequences, over 35% appearing once. Antigens of these TCRs are unknown. Specimen: blood. All receptors come from a girl under 18 with multiple sclerosis.

The chain combines TRBV6-2 or TRBV6-3 with TRBJ2-7, with 10 positions matching TRBD1. Trimming removed 5 bases from V and 3 bases from J; junction bases left unmatched: 7. The CDR3 contains 15 residues. The germline V gene encodes CDR1 MNHEY and CDR2 SVGEGT. The chain's CDR3 is CASSPGRDRGYEQYF. The CDR3 region has the DNA TGTGCCAGCAGTCCGGGCCGGGACAGGGGCTACGAGCAGTACTTC.

V usage is TRBV14 and J usage is TRBJ2-7; D is perhaps TRBD1 (5 bases). V shed 0 bases and J shed 4 bases, with 13 bases lying between them. Germline loops: CDR1 SGHDN, CDR2 FVKESK. This CDR3 spans 15 amino acids. The CDR3 reads CASSQDGFPGYEQYF. In nucleotides, the CDR3 is TGTGCCAGCAGCCAAGATGGTTTTCCAGGGTACGAGCAGTACTTC.

The chain employs TRBV9 and TRBJ1-1; D possibly corresponds to TRBD1 (6 bases). V was cut by 2 bases and J by 3 bases, with 14 bases left in between. The CDR3 spans 15 residues. Looked up from germline, CDR1 is SGDLS and CDR2 is YYNGEE. The CDR3 sequence is CASSVGTPGDTEAFF. The CDR3 DNA sequence: TGTGCCAGCAGCGTCGGGACACCTGGGGACACTGAAGCTTTCTTT. Filled out from reference TRBV9 and TRBJ1-1, the complete variable domain reads DSGVTQTPKHLITATGQRVTLRCSPRSGDLSVYWYQQSLDQGLQFLIQYYNGEERAKGNILERFSAQQFPDLHSELNLSSLELGDSALYFCASSVGTPGDTEAFFGQGTRLTVV.

This clonotype appeared once. The junction and the germline gene differ at one end; a read error may be behind it. The chain is built from TRBV10-3 and TRBJ2-3; D ambiguous. The CDR3 runs 13 residues. Germline V lookup: CDR1 ENHRY, CDR2 SYGVKD. The CDR3 region has the DNA TGTGCCTTCAGAGGCCTGAGCACAGATACGCAGTATTTT. Translating gives CAFRGLSTDTQYF.

A few counts support this clonotype. The V and J genes are TRBV7-2 and TRBJ2-1; the match to TRBD2 covers 11 bases. V shed 4 bases and J 5 bases; nucleotides not matched to a gene: 4. CDR1 is SGHTA, CDR2 FQGNSA, per germline. This CDR3 is 15 amino acids long. CDR3 protein: CASSSGLAGDNEQFF. The DNA for the CDR3 is TGTGCCAGCAGCTCAGGACTAGCGGGTGACAATGAGCAGTTCTTC.

The rearrangement uses TRBV7-8 and TRBJ2-7, with 8 bases matching TRBD2. This CDR3 has 17 amino acids. The junction had 10 bases not matched to a gene; V was cut back by 3 bases and J by 0 bases. Germline values: CDR1 SGHVS, CDR2 FQNEAQ. CDR3 residues: CASSLGTTSGLSYEQYF. For the CDR3, the DNA is TGTGCCAGCAGCTTGGGGACCACTAGCGGCCTCTCCTACGAGCAGTACTTC. The full variable domain, rest sourced from reference TRBV7-8 and TRBJ2-7, is GAGVSQSPRYKVAKRGQDVALRCDPISGHVSLFWYQQALGQGPEFLTYFQNEAQLDKSGLPSDRFFAERPEGSVSTLKIQRTQQEDSAVYLCASSLGTTSGLSYEQYFGPGTRLTVT.

This clonotype appeared a few times. The rearrangement joins TRBV28 to TRBJ2-1; D not resolved. CDR1 is MDHEN and CDR2 is SYDVKM in the germline V gene. Trimming stripped 6 bases from V and 2 bases from J, with 5 bases between. The CDR3 is made up of 12 amino acids. The CDR3 nucleotides read TGTGCCAGCAGACTTACCTACAATGAGCAGTTCTTC. It encodes CASRLTYNEQFF.

The chain recombines TRBV7-2 with TRBJ2-1; 9 bases map to TRBD2. CDR1 SGHTA and CDR2 FQGNSA come from the germline V gene. The V segment lost 4 bases and the J segment 8 bases; nucleotides outside the gene matches: 9. This CDR3 contains 15 residues. The CDR3 DNA follows: TGTGCCAGCAGCTCGCTGGAGCGGGAGGTCGATGAGCAGTTCTTC. The encoded protein is CASSSLEREVDEQFF.

This clonotype was detected a few times. The J gene is TRBJ2-1, the V gene TRBV18; 7 bases are shared with TRBD2. The germline V gene encodes CDR1 KGHSH and CDR2 LQKENI. Unmatched junction bases numbered 19, after V lost 0 bases and J lost 8 bases. The CDR3 runs to 19 residues. CDR3 nucleotide sequence: TGTGCCAGCTCACCACCGGTTCTTCGGGGAGGGCCCCTTGATGATGAGCAGTTCTTC. Protein sequence: CASSPPVLRGGPLDDEQFF. The variable domain in full, completed from reference TRBV18 and TRBJ2-1, reads NAGVMQNPRHLVRRRGQEARLRCSPMKGHSHVYWYRQLPEEGLKFMVYLQKENIIDESGMPKERFSAEFPKEGPSILRIQQVVRGDSAAYFCASSPPVLRGGPLDDEQFFGPGTRLTVL.

The chain has TRBV5-1 and TRBJ2-3; no clear D. Trimming pared 3 bases from V and 2 bases from J, leaving 10 bases between. The CDR3 contains 14 residues. Germline-derived CDR1 and CDR2 are SGHRS and YFSETQ. CDR3 sequence reads: CASSSLTATDTQYF. CDR3 DNA: TGCGCCAGCAGCTCGCTGACCGCCACAGATACGCAGTATTTT. The full variable domain, in which reference TRBV5-1 and TRBJ2-3 provide the parts outside the CDR3, is KAGVTQTPRYLIKTRGQQVTLSCSPISGHRSVSWYQQTPGQGLQFLFEYFSETQRNKGNFPGRFSGRQFSNSRSEMNVSTLELGDSALYLCASSSLTATDTQYFGPGTRLTVL.

This clonotype was detected only a few times. The chain carries TRBV7-9 and TRBJ2-1; D perhaps matches TRBD1 (5 bases). The CDR3 runs 16 residues. The V end was cut by 5 bases, the J end by 0 bases, with 14 bases between. The germline CDR1 and CDR2 sequences are SEHNR and FQNEAQ (reference sequence). CDR3 protein: CASSHLRVSSYNEQFF. In DNA form, the CDR3 reads TGTGCCAGCAGCCACCTCAGGGTAAGCTCCTACAATGAGCAGTTCTTC.

V usage is TRBV7-6 and J usage is TRBJ2-2, with D possibly matching TRBD2 (5 bases). Germline-derived CDR1 and CDR2 are SGHVS and FNYEAQ. The V gene lost 5 bases and the J gene lost 6 bases, with 16 bases spanning the gap. There are 15 residues in the CDR3. The CDR3 loop reads CASSGMTTSSGELFF. The CDR3 DNA sequence: TGTGCCAGCAGCGGAATGACTACCTCCTCCGGGGAGCTGTTTTTT.

This chain connects TRBV9 to TRBJ1-1; D remains ambiguous. CDR1 and CDR2 (germline): SGDLS, YYNGEE. The V end was cut by 0 bases, the J end by 1 base, with 10 bases between. The length of the CDR3 is 15 residues. The CDR3 nucleotides are TGTGCCAGCAGCGTAGGACGGACGGCGAACACTGAAGCTTTCTTT. Protein sequence: CASSVGRTANTEAFF. Combining the CDR3 with reference TRBV9 and TRBJ1-1 gives the whole variable domain DSGVTQTPKHLITATGQRVTLRCSPRSGDLSVYWYQQSLDQGLQFLIQYYNGEERAKGNILERFSAQQFPDLHSELNLSSLELGDSALYFCASSVGRTANTEAFFGQGTRLTVV.

This sequence joins TRBV7-2 and TRBJ2-1; 7 nucleotides match TRBD2. With V trimmed by 6 bases and J by 4 bases, 9 bases remained unmatched. The CDR3 loop spans 15 amino acids. Per germline, CDR1 SGHTA and CDR2 FQGNSA. The CDR3 reads CASSWGGPSYNEQFF. CDR3 in DNA: TGTGCCAGCAGTTGGGGAGGGCCCAGTTACAATGAGCAGTTCTTC.

The chain carries TRBV4-1 and TRBJ2-7; 7 positions agree with TRBD1. V dropped 5 bases and J dropped 1; count of bases not matched to a gene: 11. Germline assignment: CDR1 MGHRA and CDR2 YSYEKL. CDR3 length: 16 amino acids. The CDR3 spells CASSTRQGKESYEQYF. CDR3 sequence (DNA): TGCGCCAGCAGCACTCGACAGGGTAAGGAATCCTACGAGCAGTACTTC.

The sample holds a few counts of this clonotype. V usage is TRBV18 and J usage is TRBJ2-7, with TRBD1 identical over 7 bases. CDR1 is KGHSH, CDR2 LQKENI, per germline. The ends lost 3 bases at V and 6 bases at J; junction bases unmatched: 5. The CDR3 covers 13 residues. CDR3 DNA sequence: TGTGCCAGCTCACCCAGTACAGGGGTCGAGCAGTACTTC. It is translated as CASSPSTGVEQYF.

This clonotype was picked up one time. The chain carries TRBV7-3 and TRBJ1-1; D ambiguous. The CDR3 has 13 amino acids. CDR1 is SGHTA and CDR2 is FQGTGA in the germline V gene. V lost 2 bases and J 5 bases, leaving 9 bases between the germline ends. CDR3 residues: CASSLSLWTEAFF. Written as DNA, the CDR3 is TGTGCCAGCAGCTTATCGCTCTGGACTGAAGCTTTCTTT.

The chain links TRBV10-3 to TRBJ1-2; a weak D match, TRBD1 (5 bases). This CDR3 has 12 amino acids. The V end lost 7 bases, the J end lost 7 bases, and 13 bases lay between the germline ends. Germline-derived CDR1 and CDR2 are ENHRY and SYGVKD. The CDR3 region has the DNA TGTGCCATCACCGACCAGGGATCTGGCTACACCTTC. Encoded protein: CAITDQGSGYTF.

This clonotype was observed a single time. CDR3 coding DNA: TGTGCCAGCAGTGAAAGAGCGGCGGCTTTGGACACAGATACGCAGTATTTT. Encoded protein: CASSERAAALDTDTQYF. V is TRBV25-1 and J is TRBJ2-3; perhaps TRBD2 as D (5 bases). The CDR3 sequence is 17 residues long. The germline V gene encodes CDR1 MGHDK and CDR2 SYGVNS. With 2 bases removed from V and 2 bases from J, the gap between germline ends came to 17 bases.

The chain employs TRBV28 and TRBJ2-4; D perhaps matches TRBD1 (6 bases). The J call may be wrong; the DNA end is better matched by TRBJ2-5. There are 15 residues in the CDR3. Germline-derived CDR1 and CDR2 are MDHEN and SYDVKM. The CDR3 DNA follows: TGTGCCAGCAGTGTAGGGGGATCAGGGCGGGAGACCCAGTACTTC. It translates to CASSVGGSGRETQYF.

In its sample, this clonotype was seen a few times. V is TRBV20-1 and J is TRBJ2-7; D might be TRBD2 (5 bases). The ends were cut back, 0 bases at V and 1 base at J, with 10 bases in the middle. The CDR3 is made up of 14 amino acids. Germline V gene sequence: CDR1 DFQATT, CDR2 SNEGSKA (reference sequence). The chain's CDR3 is CSARDSRRSYEQYF. DNA of the CDR3: TGCAGTGCTAGAGATAGCCGGAGGTCCTACGAGCAGTACTTC.

The rearrangement joins TRBV29-1 to TRBJ1-1; D is perhaps TRBD1 (5 bases). The V gene lost 5 bases and the J gene lost 9 bases, with 10 bases spanning the gap. From germline, CDR1 is SQVTM and CDR2 ANQGSEA. The CDR3 is 10 amino acids. As DNA, the CDR3 is TGCAGCGTTATGAACAGGCAAGCTTTCTTT. Residues: CSVMNRQAFF. The full variable domain, completed using reference TRBV29-1 and TRBJ1-1, is SAVISQKPSRDICQRGTSLTIQCQVDSQVTMMFWYRQQPGQSLTLIATANQGSEATYESGFVIDKFPISRPNLTFSTLTVSNMSPEDSSIYLCSVMNRQAFFGQGTRLTVV.

This sequence joins TRBV10-3 and TRBJ2-6; D gene ambiguous. V was shortened by 0 bases and J by 2 bases, with 5 bases between the two germline ends. Germline V gene lookup returns CDR1 ENHRY and CDR2 SYGVKD. The CDR3 runs to 15 residues. CDR3 residues: CAISESWAGANVLTF. The CDR3 nucleotides read TGTGCCATCAGTGAGTCCTGGGCTGGGGCCAACGTCCTGACTTTC.

This clonotype occurred a few times. J is TRBJ1-5 and V is TRBV28, with D possibly TRBD1 on 6 matching bases. This CDR3 is built from 15 residues. V gave up 3 bases and J gave up 0 bases, with 9 bases separating them. Germline CDR1 reads MDHEN; CDR2 reads SYDVKM. CDR3 in DNA: TGTGCCAGCAGTTTTGGGGGGGCTAGCAATCAGCCCCAGCATTTT. Its protein product is CASSFGGASNQPQHF.

The gene calls are TRBV18 and TRBJ1-1; D is perhaps TRBD1 (5 bases). The CDR3 loop spans 13 amino acids. V lost 4 bases and J lost 0, with 6 bases in between. Germline assignment: CDR1 KGHSH and CDR2 LQKENI. The CDR3 nucleotides read TGTGCCAGCTCACGACAGCTGAACACTGAAGCTTTCTTT. It encodes CASSRQLNTEAFF.

V and J are TRBV29-1 and TRBJ1-1; D gene uncertain. Germline V lookup: CDR1 SQVTM, CDR2 ANQGSEA. The V end was cut by 3 bases, the J end by 1 base, with 12 bases between. There are 14 residues in the CDR3. DNA of the CDR3: TGCAGCGTTGACTTGGAGGCCCCGAACACTGAAGCTTTCTTT. Translated, it gives CSVDLEAPNTEAFF.

V gene TRBV4-2 combines with J gene TRBJ2-1; 10 positions agree with TRBD2. The CDR3 length is 16 residues. Germline V lookup: CDR1 LGHNA, CDR2 YNFKEQ. Trimming cost V 4 bases and J 4 bases; bases outside gene matches: 7. CDR3 loop: CASSPATSGYYNEQFF. For the CDR3, the DNA is TGTGCCAGCAGCCCAGCGACTAGCGGGTATTACAATGAGCAGTTCTTC.

The rearrangement links TRBV7-6 to TRBJ2-7; D gene unclear. The CDR3 is 15 amino acids. The V and J ends lost 1 base and 2 bases respectively, with 12 bases between them. Germline V gene sequence: CDR1 SGHVS, CDR2 FNYEAQ. DNA of the CDR3: TGTGCCAGCAGCTTAGAGCCGGGTCCTCCCTACGAGCAGTACTTC. Its translation is CASSLEPGPPYEQYF.